This entry lists 9 T cell receptor beta chains sequenced from one sample in a study of beta chain features in type 1 diabetes. The authors reverse transcribed all of the isolated RNA, so sequencing captured expressed TCRB transcripts. Generated by immunoSEQ multiplex PCR, the TCRdb table keeps only in-frame clones and is missing some. Of 150,000 to 200,000 clones in the sample, over 7.5% are singletons; the top ten hold 2% to 3%. Specimen: central memory CD4+ T cells from blood. These receptors originate from a woman aged 18-29 years in good health.

The chain carries TRBV7-9 and TRBJ1-1; TRBD1 aligns across 7 bases. The germline V gene encodes CDR1 SEHNR and CDR2 FQNEAQ (reference sequence). V was pared by 2 bases and J by 10 bases, with 10 bases of the junction left unmatched. The CDR3 has 14 amino acids. CDR3 loop: CASSLSRTGGGAFF. The CDR3 DNA reads TGTGCCAGCAGCTTATCAAGGACAGGCGGAGGAGCTTTCTTT.

The CDR3 is CSVETSWLEETQYF. DNA of the CDR3: TGCAGCGTTGAGACTAGCTGGCTCGAAGAGACCCAGTACTTC. The J gene is TRBJ2-5, the V gene TRBV29-1; 7 bases match TRBD2. The CDR3 spans 14 residues. Germline V CDR1 and CDR2: SQVTM, ANQGSEA. V gave up 3 bases and J gave up 3 bases; unmatched junction bases: 7.

The gene calls are TRBV19 and TRBJ1-5, with 10 bases fitting TRBD1. CDR3 size: 14 residues. The ends lost 6 bases at V and 7 bases at J; junction bases unmatched: 6. Germline CDR1 and CDR2: LNHDA and SQIVND (reference sequence). DNA of the CDR3: TGTGCCAGTAGCTACGGGACAGGGGCACAGCCCCAGCATTTT. Amino acids: CASSYGTGAQPQHF.

This clone is a singleton in its sample. The chain uses TRBV20-1 and TRBJ2-1; D unresolved. The CDR3 sequence is 11 residues long. Trimming shortened V by 6 bases and J by 8 bases, and 11 bases separated the two germline ends. Germline V gene sequence: CDR1 DFQATT, CDR2 SNEGSKA (reference sequence). Written as DNA, the CDR3 is TGCAGTGCCATAAACCCGGATGAGCAGTTCTTC. Its translation: CSAINPDEQFF.

The CDR3 coding sequence is TGTGCCAGCAGCCTCGGGACAGGGAAGGAAAAACTGTTTTTT. This gives the protein CASSLGTGKEKLFF. The rearrangement uses TRBV7-2 and TRBJ1-4; TRBD1 agrees at 9 bases. The germline V gene has CDR1 SGHTA and CDR2 FQGNSA. The J segment lost 8 bases and the V segment lost 5 bases, leaving 6 bases of the junction unmatched. CDR3 length: 14 residues.

This clone was observed a handful of times. The V gene is TRBV10-3, the J gene TRBJ2-7; tentative D call: TRBD1 (6 bases). There are 14 residues in the CDR3. CDR1 and CDR2 (germline): ENHRY, SYGVKD. Trimming removed 5 bases at V and 3 bases at J, with 14 bases between. The CDR3 sequence is CAISPTGTFYEQYF. CDR3 DNA: TGTGCCATCAGTCCCACCGGGACATTCTACGAGCAGTACTTC.

This clone was recorded a few times. The rearrangement uses TRBV2 and TRBJ1-4; 7 bases fit TRBD1. The germline gives CDR1 SNHLY, CDR2 FYNNEI. J was trimmed by 10 bases and V by 8 bases; bases with no gene match: 7. The CDR3 loop spans 12 amino acids. The CDR3 loop reads CASQGVTGKLFF. The CDR3, as DNA: TGTGCCAGCCAGGGGGTGACCGGAAAACTGTTTTTT.

CDR3 nucleotides: TGTGCCATCAGCTCCCCGGGACTCGAGTACAATGAGCAGTTCTTC. It codes for CAISSPGLEYNEQFF. V gene TRBV10-3 combines with J gene TRBJ2-1; possibly TRBD2 for D (6 bases). The CDR3 covers 15 residues. Looked up from germline, CDR1 is ENHRY and CDR2 is SYGVKD. The V gene lost 6 bases and the J gene lost 4 bases, with 16 bases spanning the gap.

The rearrangement uses TRBV4-1 and TRBJ2-5; 10 nucleotides match TRBD1. CDR1 and CDR2 (germline): MGHRA, YSYEKL. The CDR3 totals 15 residues. The trim removed 5 bases at V and 5 bases at J, leaving 8 bases unmatched. In DNA, the CDR3 is TGCGCCAGCAGCGACCGGGACAGGGGTGAGGAGACCCAGTACTTC. Translated: CASSDRDRGEETQYF.